A selection of T cell receptor beta chains follows, all from one sample in a study of a mutant IDH1 vaccine in newly diagnosed glioma. These receptors have no identified antigens. Repertoires were generated with immunoSEQ multiplex PCR, while TCRdb's copy carries only in-frame clones and drops some. The sample has 55,000 or so clones, about four fifths seen once. The sample consisted of PBMCs, taken from a glioma patient whose treatment included an IDH1 peptide vaccine. The source is a middle-aged man with glioma. The CDR3 runs from the conserved cysteine through the conserved F or W. The D gene is left open where the match is weak. Rows may omit the clone size; those that give it use once, few, many or a size class.

D gene	V gene	clone size	J gene	CDR3 DNA	CDR3 protein
-	TRBV19	few	TRBJ1-4	TGTGCCAGTAGTACCCCAGGCGGGCCGCGGGTAAGGGAAAAACTGTTTTTT	CASSTPGGPRVREKLFF
-	TRBV10-1	-	TRBJ2-1	TGCGCCAGCAGTAGTCGGGGTGTGGGTGAGCAGTTCTTC	CASSSRGVGEQFF
TRBD2	TRBV2	-	TRBJ2-2	TGTGCCAGCAGTGGGACTAGCCTTTCGGGCGGGGAGCTGTTTTTT	CASSGTSLSGGELFF
TRBD1	TRBV29-1	-	TRBJ1-2	TGCAGCGTGGACAGGGATGGCTACACCTTC	CSVDRDGYTF
-	TRBV13	-	TRBJ2-3	TGTGCCAGCAGCTTAAGTACAGGGAACACAGATACGCAGTATTTT	CASSLSTGNTDTQYF
-	TRBV6-9	-	TRBJ1-4	TGTGCCAGCAGTCCCGAGGGTTGGGCTAATGAAAAACTGTTTTTT	CASSPEGWANEKLFF
TRBD1	TRBV5-4	-	TRBJ2-7	TGTGCCAGCAGCTTGGGGGTGGGACAGGGTTTCGACGAGCAGTACTTC	CASSLGVGQGFDEQYF
-	TRBV11-2	-	TRBJ2-7	TGTGCCAGCAGCTTAGATCGGCCCGGTGGGGAGCAGTACTTC	CASSLDRPGGEQYF
TRBD2	TRBV30	-	TRBJ2-2	TGTGCCTGGAGTAGGGGTAGCGGGGGGCCTTACACCGGGGAGCTGTTTTTT	CAWSRGSGGPYTGELFF
-	TRBV7-6	-	TRBJ2-5	TGTGCCAGCAGCCCGTCTACCGCCCAAGAGACCCAGTACTTC	CASSPSTAQETQYF
-	TRBV21-1	-	TRBJ1-5	TGTGCCAGCAGCAAAGCGCCTCGGGGGCTCAATCAGCCCCAGCATTTT	CASSKAPRGLNQPQHF
-	TRBV6-5	-	TRBJ2-7	TGTGCCAGCAGCAAGCCGCCGACTTACGAGCAGTACTTC	CASSKPPTYEQYF
-	TRBV29-1	-	TRBJ2-7	TGCAGCGTTGAAGGCAGTGACGTAGCCTACGAGCAGTACTTC	CSVEGSDVAYEQYF
-	TRBV1	-	TRBJ1-5	TGCACCAGCAGCCAATCTCTCGCTTCGGGTCCTAGCAATCAGCCCCAGCATTTT	CTSSQSLASGPSNQPQHF
-	TRBV2	-	TRBJ2-7	TGTGCCAGCAGAACACCCTCAGGGTCCTACGAGCAGTACTTC	CASRTPSGSYEQYF
TRBD1	TRBV7-8	-	TRBJ2-5	TGTGCCAGCAGCTTAGCAACAGGGGTTAAGACCCAGTACTTC	CASSLATGVKTQYF
-	TRBV4-2	-	TRBJ2-5	TGTGCCAGCAGCCAAGTTGTCGGTCAAGAGACCCAGTACTTC	CASSQVVGQETQYF
-	TRBV14	-	TRBJ2-3	TGTGCCAGCAGCCATCAGGGCACAGATACGCAGTATTTT	CASSHQGTDTQYF
-	TRBV7-9	once	TRBJ2-5	TGTGCCAGCAGCTTAAGTTCAGGGAGGGAGACCCAGTACTTC	CASSLSSGRETQYF
TRBD2	TRBV5-1	-	TRBJ2-5	TGCGCCAGCAGCTTGAGCCTAGCGGGGGGGCCGGAGACCCAGTACTTC	CASSLSLAGGPETQYF
-	TRBV11-2	-	TRBJ2-7	TGTGCCAGCAGCTTAGAGGGGGCCATCTCCTACGAGCAGTACTTC	CASSLEGAISYEQYF
-	TRBV7-9	-	TRBJ1-1	TGTGCCAGCAGCTTAAGAGGGTCGAGCACTGAAGCTTTCTTT	CASSLRGSSTEAFF
TRBD2	TRBV5-1	-	TRBJ2-7	TGCGCCAGCAGCTGGGGGGGGGAGCAGTACTTC	CASSWGGEQYF
-	TRBV6-1	-	TRBJ2-3	TGTGCCAGCAGTGGGTTGGTAGCCACAGATACGCAGTATTTT	CASSGLVATDTQYF
-	TRBV29-1	-	TRBJ2-1	TGCAGCGTTCACATAGGGGGAAATGAGCAGTTCTTC	CSVHIGGNEQFF
-	TRBV6-1	-	TRBJ1-3	TGTGCCAGCAGTGAAAGGTTTGTCGGCTACTCTGGAAACACCATATATTTT	CASSERFVGYSGNTIYF
-	TRBV7-2	-	TRBJ1-1	TGTGCCAGCAGCTTAGCAGCCCAGGTAGGCACTGAAGCTTTCTTT	CASSLAAQVGTEAFF
TRBD1	TRBV30	few	TRBJ1-6	TGTGCCTGGATGACAGGGGTTACAAATAATTCACCCCTCCACTTT	CAWMTGVTNNSPLHF
TRBD2	TRBV9	-	TRBJ2-5	TGTGCCAGCAGCGTTTCTAGCGGGGGGTTCCAAGAGACCCAGTACTTC	CASSVSSGGFQETQYF
-	TRBV6-5	once	TRBJ1-1	TGTGCCAGCAGTCCAGCCAAAGGGGCCCCTGAAGCTTTCTTT	CASSPAKGAPEAFF
-	TRBV5-4	-	TRBJ1-1	TGTGCCAGCAGCCCCGGGTTGGGCACAGCCTTGAACACTGAAGCTTTCTTT	CASSPGLGTALNTEAFF
TRBD2	TRBV7-2	-	TRBJ2-1	TGTGCCAGCAGATTGGGACTAGAAAGGTCCAATGAGCAGTTCTTC	CASRLGLERSNEQFF
TRBD1	TRBV6-1	-	TRBJ1-1	TGTGCCAGCCGACAGGGGCCGTCGAACACTGAAGCTTTCTTT	CASRQGPSNTEAFF
-	TRBV7-9	-	TRBJ1-2	TGTGCCAGCAGCCAAACAAACTATGGCTACACCTTC	CASSQTNYGYTF
TRBD1	TRBV11-2	-	TRBJ1-2	TGTGCCAGCAGCTTAAGGTTTCGGACAGGGAGTAACTATGGCTACACCTTC	CASSLRFRTGSNYGYTF
-	TRBV7-9	-	TRBJ2-7	TGTGCCAGCAGCTTAGAAGGACTCTTTTACGAGCAGTACTTC	CASSLEGLFYEQYF
-	TRBV18	-	TRBJ2-6	TGTGCCAGCTCACTCGCACAGGACAACTCTGGGGCCAACGTCCTGACTTTC	CASSLAQDNSGANVLTF
TRBD2	TRBV7-3	few	TRBJ2-2	TGTGCCAGCAGCTCGGGACTAGCGGGGGTGGGCACCGGGGAGCTGTTTTTT	CASSSGLAGVGTGELFF
-	TRBV30	-	TRBJ2-7	TGTGCCTGGAGCCCCAGGTCCTACGAGCAGTACTTC	CAWSPRSYEQYF
-	TRBV7-9	-	TRBJ1-3	TGTGCCAGCAGCAAGGGGGGTGCCCCCCGTGATTTT	CASSKGGAPRDF
-	TRBV7-6	-	TRBJ1-6	TGTGCCAGCAGCTTAGCTGCTTCCCTTCGGGATTCACCCCTCCACTTT	CASSLAASLRDSPLHF
-	TRBV5-6	-	TRBJ2-7	TGTGCCAGCAGCCCCTACTCAGACTCCTACGAGCAGTACTTC	CASSPYSDSYEQYF
TRBD1	TRBV27	-	TRBJ2-6	TGTGCCAGCACCTGGGGGACAGGACTCTCTGGGGCCAACGTCCTGACTTTC	CASTWGTGLSGANVLTF
-	TRBV2	-	TRBJ2-5	TGTGCCAGCAGTCCTTTCTATGGTCGAGAGACCCAGTACTTC	CASSPFYGRETQYF
-	TRBV10-3	-	TRBJ1-1	TGTGCCATCAGTGAGTCTACCAGTTGGGGGGTGAGCACTGAAGCTTTCTTT	CAISESTSWGVSTEAFF
-	TRBV19	-	TRBJ2-5	TGTGCCAGTAGTAACCCAGCGGGCGGGGAGACCCAGTACTTC	CASSNPAGGETQYF
-	TRBV6-4	-	TRBJ1-1	TGTGCCAGCAGTGAAAGAGGATCCACTGAAGCTTTCTTT	CASSERGSTEAFF
-	TRBV13	once	TRBJ2-3	TGTGCCAGCAGCTTAGACCGGGACCCCACAGAAACGCAGTATTTT	CASSLDRDPTETQYF
-	TRBV5-4	-	TRBJ2-3	TGTGCCAGCAGGGCCTCCGGAGATACGCAGTATTTT	CASRASGDTQYF
-	TRBV7-9	-	TRBJ2-5	TGTGCCAGCAGCTTAGCTCCGGGCGGCGCAGAGACCCAGTACTTC	CASSLAPGGAETQYF
TRBD1	TRBV30	-	TRBJ1-3	TGTGCCTGGAGTTACGGGACAGGGCGTGTGGACACCATATATTTT	CAWSYGTGRVDTIYF
TRBD1	TRBV19	few	TRBJ1-3	TGTGCCAGCCGACAGGGGGAAGACTCTGGAAACACCATATATTTT	CASRQGEDSGNTIYF
-	TRBV30	-	TRBJ2-7	TGTGCCTGGAGTGTAACAGGACCCTACGAGCAGTACTTC	CAWSVTGPYEQYF
-	TRBV19	-	TRBJ1-5	TGTGCCAGTAGTATAGAGGAGTGGAGGGGCGGCCAGCCCCAGCATTTT	CASSIEEWRGGQPQHF
-	TRBV6-1	-	TRBJ2-5	TGTGCCAGCAGTGATTGGGGGTCACGTCGAGAGACCCAGTACTTC	CASSDWGSRRETQYF
-	TRBV4-1	-	TRBJ2-3	TGCGCCAGCAGCCAAGATTTGCTAGCCAGTTCAGATACGCAGTATTTT	CASSQDLLASSDTQYF
-	TRBV5-1	-	TRBJ1-4	TGCGCCAGCAGCTTGTCCATTGTGAATGAAAAACTGTTTTTT	CASSLSIVNEKLFF
-	TRBV30	few	TRBJ1-6	TGTGCCTGGGGTAGAGAGAATTCACCCCTCCACTTT	CAWGRENSPLHF
TRBD2	TRBV2	once	TRBJ2-1	TGTGCCAGCAGTGGAAGCGGGGGAAACAATGAGCAGTTCTTC	CASSGSGGNNEQFF
-	TRBV15	-	TRBJ1-5	TGTGCCACCAGCACCAGGGGCAATCAGCCCCAGCATTTT	CATSTRGNQPQHF